This is a list of T cell receptor beta chains from one sample in a study of T cell responses to AZD1222 COVID-19 vaccine. The repertoire was sequenced with immunoSEQ multiplex PCR; TCRdb's copy has only in-frame clones and lacks some. The sample has approximately 150,000 clones, roughly 90% seen once; the top ten hold 1.9%. The sequencing used peripheral blood, collected 28 days after the second AZD1222 dose. The source is an adult who received the AZD1222 COVID-19 vaccine. The CDR3 runs from the conserved cysteine through the conserved F or W. D genes are given only for firm matches. A row's size may be missing; if present it is once, few, many or a size class.

clone_size j_call cdr3_length v_call d_call cdr3_aa cdr3_nt
. TRBJ2-3 19 TRBV7-9 TRBD2 CASSFPPGTSGRVTDTQYF TGTGCCAGCAGCTTCCCCCCCGGGACTAGCGGGAGAGTCACAGATACGCAGTATTTT
. TRBJ1-4 15 TRBV3-1/TRBV3-2 TRBD1 CASSQAGTGGEKLFF TGTGCCAGCAGCCAAGCCGGGACAGGGGGTGAAAAACTGTTTTTT
. TRBJ1-1 11 TRBV20-1 . CSASRTDSAFF TGCAGTGCTAGCCGGACAGACAGCGCTTTCTTT
. TRBJ2-7 11 TRBV25-1 . CASVHGVEQYF TGTGCCAGCGTCCACGGGGTCGAGCAGTACTTC
. TRBJ2-7 15 TRBV6-5 TRBD1 CASRLTGGSGDEQYF TGTGCCAGCAGACTCACAGGGGGCAGCGGTGACGAGCAGTACTTC
. TRBJ1-1 12 TRBV10-1 TRBD1 CASSDPTGSAFF TGCGCCAGCAGTGACCCGACAGGGAGTGCTTTCTTT
. TRBJ2-7 15 TRBV11-3 TRBD1 CASSPGQGRSYEQYF TGTGCCAGCAGCCCTGGACAGGGGCGATCCTACGAGCAGTACTTC
. TRBJ2-5 13 TRBV20-1 . CSASSRGQETQYF TGCAGTGCTAGTTCCAGGGGCCAAGAGACCCAGTACTTC
. TRBJ1-6 15 TRBV7-8 TRBD1 CASSLGDRGNSPLHF TGTGCCAGCAGCTTGGGGGACAGGGGGAATTCACCCCTCCACTTT
once TRBJ1-2 14 TRBV5-1 . CASSFPGSNYGYTF TGCGCCAGCAGCTTCCCCGGCAGTAACTATGGCTACACCTTC
. TRBJ2-5 16 TRBV2 . CASSPHSGGTQETQYF TGTGCCAGCAGCCCCCACAGTGGGGGGACCCAAGAGACCCAGTACTTC
. TRBJ1-1 15 TRBV18 . CASSPSGGLGTEAFF TGTGCCAGCTCACCATCGGGCGGGCTTGGGACTGAAGCTTTCTTT
. TRBJ1-6 11 TRBV6-5 . CASSSMGPLHF TGTGCCAGCAGTTCCATGGGCCCCCTCCACTTT